What follows describes a single T cell receptor beta chain. Its cognate antigen is unknown. The data belong to a study of T cell responses to AZD1222 COVID-19 vaccine. Study outcomes and limitations: Spike-specific TCRs gained breadth and depth after people received two AZD1222 doses.

With 7 bases removed from V and 7 bases from J, the gap between germline ends came to 14 bases. Germline CDR1 reads SNHLY; CDR2 reads FYNNEI. This CDR3 is built from 14 residues. Assay used: immunoSEQ multiplex PCR; TCRdb lists only in-frame clones, some missing. The sample includes 90,000 to 110,000 clones, roughly nine tenths of them seen just once. This receptor was taken from an adult in good health. The sample in question was peripheral blood, obtained on day 0 of AZD1222 vaccination. The V gene is TRBV2, the J gene TRBJ1-6; no clear D gene. The CDR3 region has the DNA TGTGCCAGCACTCGGGGTAGAGTGAATTCACCCCTCCACTTT. Protein: CASTRGRVNSPLHF.